These T cell receptor beta chains were read from a single sample in a study of blood T cell repertoires in COVID-19. Sequencing was performed with immunoSEQ multiplex PCR; in TCRdb, only in-frame clones are kept and a portion is missing. The sample lists about 190,000 clones; over 75% were seen once. Sequenced sample: peripheral blood. The source is a woman in her 50s with acute or convalescent COVID-19. The CDR3 runs from the conserved cysteine through the conserved F or W.

v_gene,CDR3aa
TRBV6-2/TRBV6-3,CASSSPPGGTNEAFF
TRBV6-4,CASSGVSGGEQYF
TRBV7-2,CASSLTDRLREQFF
TRBV9,CASSEAGTGSLEQFF
TRBV6-6,CASSYSMSDTEAFF
TRBV5-4,CASSRGTSYEQYF
TRBV19,CASSIGTSGRYTGELFF
TRBV21-1,CASSTNEGKQFF
TRBV2,CASNTGTGAYEQYF
TRBV23-1,CASSQKGGRTSSYEQYF
TRBV19,CASSSGANYEQYF
TRBV10-1,CASSERRGTGELFF
TRBV2,CASSLAPGWEQYF
TRBV9,CASRTDRPSSYNEQFF
TRBV21-1,CASSKRVAVYNSPLHF
TRBV2,CASCIAGLYNEQFF
TRBV30,CAWTPGGSYNEQFF
TRBV7-9,CASSSTEIYGYTF
TRBV19,CASSMGGAASVTQYF
TRBV9,CASSAGVWGSSYEQYF
TRBV24-1,CATSRTGTDTQYF
TRBV5-1,CASGTGGSYGYTF
TRBV18,CASSPYRGLYEQYF
TRBV6-2/TRBV6-3,CASSYSVFSGVITDTQYF
TRBV3-1/TRBV3-2,CASSHLRDRTYTGELFF
TRBV4-3,CASSQESLAGKRRTDTQYF
TRBV6-2/TRBV6-3,CASSRDLSYEQYF
TRBV4-1,CASSHPSEQYF
TRBV20-1,CSVSVRYTF
TRBV6-9,CASSYFGGAGDTQYF
TRBV10-3,CAISESGDTNQPQHF
TRBV5-4,CASSLFGAGYNEQFF